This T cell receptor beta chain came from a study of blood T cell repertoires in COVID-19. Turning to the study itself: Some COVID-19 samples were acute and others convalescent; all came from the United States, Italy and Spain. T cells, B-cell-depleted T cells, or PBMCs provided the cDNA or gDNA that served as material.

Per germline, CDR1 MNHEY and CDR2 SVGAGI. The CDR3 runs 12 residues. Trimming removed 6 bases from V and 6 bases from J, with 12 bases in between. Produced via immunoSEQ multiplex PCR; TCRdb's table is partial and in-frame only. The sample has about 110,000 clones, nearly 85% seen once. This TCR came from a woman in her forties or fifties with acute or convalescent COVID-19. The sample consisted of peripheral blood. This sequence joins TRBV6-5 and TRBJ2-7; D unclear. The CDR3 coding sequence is TGTGCCAGCAGCTTACCCGTCGGCGAGCAGTACTTC. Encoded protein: CASSLPVGEQYF.